This T cell receptor (beta chain) was recorded in a study of blood T cell repertoires in COVID-19. This CDR3 spans 15 amino acids. Germline CDR1 and CDR2: SGHAT and FQNNGV. Deletions cut 5 bases from V and 5 bases from J, with 18 bases between. Using immunoSEQ multiplex PCR, the repertoire was profiled, and TCRdb retains in-frame clones only, with some absent. This table holds fewer than 250,000 clones, 75% to 90% found once. The clonotype was recovered from a man aged 30-40 years with acute or convalescent COVID-19. The V call is TRBV11-2, the J call TRBJ2-5, with a tentative D call TRBD2 (6 bases). The sequenced material came from peripheral blood. Here the CDR3 reads CASSPETRGRETQYF. Here the CDR3 DNA reads TGTGCCAGCAGCCCAGAGACTAGGGGCCGGGAGACCCAGTACTTC.